Below are 14 T cell receptor beta chains sequenced from a single sample in a study of radiation and T cells in renal cell carcinoma (dated by TCRdb to 2019 to 2021). The intended sense of this specimen's time point label: blood 4 weeks post-SBRT, at nephrectomy. The treatment or condition label, as the study defines it: 15 Gy SBRT to primary tumor, nephrectomy 4 weeks later. The library was built by means of the immunoSEQ multiplex PCR assay. The source is immuneACCESS, and TCRdb retained only in-frame sequences with V and J called. Part of the clones is not carried over; for the studies checked, unresolved V genes explain less than half of this, and the remainder is unexplained. The table for this sample lists tens of thousands of clones; approximately 81% of them were counted only once. The ten largest clones capture roughly 30% of the sample. Material: blood, obtained from a patient whose treatment included radiotherapy and nephrectomy. The receptors were sampled from a man aged 60 to 69 with renal cell carcinoma.

The V gene is TRBV2, the J gene TRBJ1-2; TRBD1 is a possible D gene (6 bases). The CDR3 runs to 15 residues. Per germline, CDR1 SNHLY and CDR2 FYNNEI. V dropped 1 base and J dropped 6 bases, with 15 bases sitting between them. The CDR3 DNA follows: TGTGCCAGCAGTGAAGATCCGGACAGAAGAGATGGCTACACCTTC. It translates to CASSEDPDRRDGYTF.

V usage is TRBV7-9 and J usage is TRBJ2-5, with D unresolved. The length of the CDR3 is 13 residues. V was shortened by 2 bases and J by 4 bases, with 8 bases between the two germline ends. Germline loops: CDR1 SEHNR, CDR2 FQNEAQ (reference sequence). CDR3 residues: CASSLSRAETQYF. The CDR3 DNA reads as TGTGCCAGCAGCTTAAGTAGGGCAGAGACCCAGTACTTC. Looking up the rest from reference TRBV7-9 and TRBJ2-5 gives the full variable domain: DTGVSQNPRHKITKRGQNVTFRCDPISEHNRLYWYRQTLGQGPEFLTYFQNEAQLEKSRLLSDRFSAERPKGSFSTLEIQRTEQGDSAMYLCASSLSRAETQYFGPGTRLLVL.

V is TRBV15 and J is TRBJ2-3, with unresolved D. The CDR3 contains 14 residues. V lost 0 bases, J lost 3 bases, and 7 bases lay in between. The germline V gene encodes CDR1 LNHNV and CDR2 YYDKDF (reference sequence). For the CDR3, the DNA is TGTGCCACCAGCAGAGATGGGGAAACAGATACGCAGTATTTT. Its protein product is CATSRDGETDTQYF.

The V and J genes are TRBV18 and TRBJ2-1, with TRBD2 identical over 9 bases. Germline CDR1 is KGHSH and CDR2 is LQKENI. Trimming took 0 bases from V and 7 from J; bases not matched to a gene: 10. This CDR3 has 17 amino acids. CDR3 region: CASSPPGDSGSSNEQFF. The CDR3, as DNA: TGTGCCAGCTCACCACCAGGGGATAGCGGGAGCTCGAATGAGCAGTTCTTC.

V and J are TRBV10-3 and TRBJ1-2; D is ambiguous. The CDR3 runs 18 residues. Germline-derived CDR1 and CDR2 are ENHRY and SYGVKD. V shed 2 bases and J shed 3 bases, with 22 bases lying between them. CDR3 bases: TGTGCCATCAGTGAGACCCTAGAAGCGGGGTTCAGCGACTATGGCTACACCTTC. Translation: CAISETLEAGFSDYGYTF.

This clone appeared once. The genes are TRBV18 and TRBJ2-1; 11 bases match TRBD2. CDR1 KGHSH and CDR2 LQKENI come from the germline V gene. Trimming at V came to 5 bases and at J to 3 bases, leaving 3 bases not matched to a gene. The CDR3 loop spans 15 amino acids. The CDR3: CASSIGTSGYNEQFF. CDR3 sequence (DNA): TGTGCCAGCTCAATCGGGACTAGCGGCTACAATGAGCAGTTCTTC.

The chain combines TRBV11-2 with TRBJ2-3; 11 nucleotides agree with TRBD2. Germline CDR1 reads SGHAT; CDR2 reads FQNNGV. Losses at the gene ends were 2 bases for V and 6 bases for J; bases not matched to a gene: 10. The CDR3 runs to 17 residues. The DNA of the CDR3 is TGTGCCAGCAGCTTAAGCCTCCTAGCGGGAGGACCCGATACGCAGTATTTT. Its protein is CASSLSLLAGGPDTQYF. The whole variable domain, filled in from reference TRBV11-2 and TRBJ2-3, reads EAGVAQSPRYKIIEKRQSVAFWCNPISGHATLYWYQQILGQGPKLLIQFQNNGVVDDSQLPKDRFSAERLKGVDSTLKIQPAKLEDSAVYLCASSLSLLAGGPDTQYFGPGTRLTVL.

This clone turned up a few times. The V and J genes are TRBV6-6 and TRBJ1-2; no clear D gene. V was pared by 4 bases and J by 6 bases, with 9 bases between. The CDR3 loop spans 12 amino acids. The germline V gene encodes CDR1 MNHNY and CDR2 SVGAGI (reference sequence). CDR3 protein: CASSSKADGYTF. CDR3 coding DNA: TGTGCCAGCAGTTCGAAAGCGGATGGCTACACCTTC.

This chain connects TRBV5-6 to TRBJ2-2; 11 bases are a match to TRBD2. The trim removed 4 bases at V and 9 bases at J, leaving 11 bases unmatched. This CDR3 comprises 16 residues. Germline CDR1 SGHDT, CDR2 YYEEEE. CDR3 DNA: TGTGCCAGCAGCCCCGGGACTAGCGGCCCGACCCGGGAGCTGTTTTTT. As protein: CASSPGTSGPTRELFF.

The V call is TRBV5-4, the J call TRBJ2-5; TRBD1 matches 11 bases. Germline assignment: CDR1 SGHNT and CDR2 YYREEE (reference sequence). The CDR3 runs 16 residues. Trimming at V came to 4 bases and at J to 4 bases, leaving 9 bases not matched to a gene. The CDR3 bases are TGTGCCAGCAGCCCGTCCGGGACAGGGGGGGGAGAGACCCAGTACTTC. The encoded protein is CASSPSGTGGGETQYF. Combining the CDR3 with reference TRBV5-4 and TRBJ2-5 gives the whole variable domain ETGVTQSPTHLIKTRGQQVTLRCSSQSGHNTVSWYQQALGQGPQFIFQYYREEENGRGNFPPRFSGLQFPNYSSELNVNALELDDSALYLCASSPSGTGGGETQYFGPGTRLLVL.

The CDR3 nucleotides read TGTGCCTGGAGTGTACACCAGGGACAGGGGAGTTCACCCCTCCACTTT. It yields the protein CAWSVHQGQGSSPLHF. The rearrangement joins TRBV30 to TRBJ1-6; 10 bases are a match to TRBD1. V lost 0 bases, J lost 9 bases, and 8 bases stayed unmatched. The CDR3 runs 16 residues. The V gene's germline CDR1 is GTSNPN and CDR2 SVGIG (reference sequence).

The chain recombines TRBV2 with TRBJ1-5; D is uncertain. The CDR3 is made up of 12 amino acids. Trimming took 4 bases from V and 8 from J, leaving 9 bases between them. Per the germline V gene, CDR1 is SNHLY and CDR2 is FYNNEI. The CDR3 coding sequence is TGTGCCAGCAGTGTGCTCTCCGAGCCCCAGCATTTT. As protein: CASSVLSEPQHF.

CDR3 residues: CASSYLGGSTDTQYF. Written as DNA, the CDR3 is TGTGCCAGCAGTTACCTCGGGGGGAGCACAGATACGCAGTATTTT. The chain combines TRBV6-6 with TRBJ2-3; 7 bases align to TRBD2. The CDR3 spans 15 residues. CDR1 and CDR2 from the germline V gene are MNHNY and SVGAGI (reference sequence). The junction had 2 bases not matched to a gene; V was cut back by 2 bases and J by 0 bases.

This clone was recorded a few times. The chain couples TRBV6-5 to TRBJ1-1; TRBD1 is a possible D gene (6 bases). This CDR3 contains 14 residues. Per germline, CDR1 MNHEY and CDR2 SVGAGI. V was pared by 6 bases and J by 5 bases, with 16 bases between. The CDR3 sequence is CASSGHTGSTEAFF. The CDR3, as DNA: TGTGCCAGCAGCGGACATACAGGGTCTACTGAAGCTTTCTTT.